This T cell receptor (beta chain) derives from a study of regulatory T cells in long-lasting Graves disease. Time point in this sample: newly diagnosed GD, antithyroid drugs for less than 3 months. Extracted RNA from PBMCs served as the source of the TCR library. Arm-PCR of CDR3 regions and iRepertoire HTBI primers were the basis on which TCR beta libraries were built. MiXCR was run by TCRdb on the multiplex PCR reads, yielding one entry per CDR3 protein. Of fewer than 450,000 distinct CDR3 sequences listed, 15% are singletons. In this sample, this clonotype turned up many times. This CDR3 contains 15 residues. After removal of 4 bases from V and 4 bases from J, the junction contained 7 bases not matched to a gene. The germline gives CDR1 SNHLY, CDR2 FYNNEI. These data also featured in a second study, about T cells in Graves' hyperthyroidism and ophthalmopathy. That study adds: Patients with uncontrolled infections, other autoimmune diseases, pregnancy or lactation were excluded. The HTBI primer set served for first-round RT-PCR of the TCR CDR3. Separation of ophthalmopathy from stable hyperthyroidism was achieved by a 13 V-J model.

The rearrangement links TRBV2 to TRBJ2-5; 9 bases are shared with TRBD2. The sequence came from a middle-aged woman with Graves disease. The sample consisted of peripheral blood mononuclear cells (PBMCs), taken at new diagnosis, from a patient treated with antithyroid drugs. CDR3 DNA sequence: TGTGCCAGCAGTGCGGGACTAGCCCAAAGAGAGACCCAGTACTTC. Its protein product is CASSAGLAQRETQYF.